Below are 31 T cell receptor beta chains sequenced from a single sample in a study of OX40 agonist ivuxolimab in advanced cancers. Data came from immunoSEQ multiplex PCR; TCRdb stores just in-frame clones and leaves some out. Among tens of thousands of clones, nearly 95% were seen once, and the ten largest hold roughly an eighth. The sample here was CD4+ or CD8+ T cells sorted from blood, taken in a trial of the OX40 agonist ivuxolimab. Every receptor here comes from an adult with an advanced solid tumor such as melanoma, head and neck, liver or kidney cancer.

The chain uses TRBV4-1 and TRBJ2-7; D gene ambiguous. V was clipped by 4 bases and J by 1 base, with 14 bases between them. Germline V gives CDR1 MGHRA, CDR2 YSYEKL. The CDR3 is made up of 15 amino acids. CDR3 bases: TGCGCCAGCAGCCCCCCCCTCTCCCAATCCTACGAGCAGTACTTC. Its translation: CASSPPLSQSYEQYF.

This rearrangement joins TRBV11-2 to TRBJ1-4; D remains unclear. The CDR3 covers 12 residues. V was clipped by 2 bases and J by 13 bases, with 11 bases between them. Germline CDR1 and CDR2: SGHAT and FQNNGV. The CDR3 DNA is TGTGCCAGCAGCTTACACTTGGACCCACTGTTTTTT. Translated: CASSLHLDPLFF.

This sequence joins TRBV4-1 and TRBJ2-3, with 8 bases that match TRBD1. After removal of 0 bases from V and 4 bases from J, the junction contained 6 bases not matched to a gene. This CDR3 is 16 amino acids long. CDR1 is MGHRA, CDR2 YSYEKL, per germline. The CDR3 DNA is TGCGCCAGCAGCCAAGAGGCCGGACAGGGTGCAGATACGCAGTATTTT. This translates into CASSQEAGQGADTQYF.

The chain joins TRBV6-6 to TRBJ2-2, with 10 bases lining up with TRBD1. From germline, CDR1 is MNHNY and CDR2 SVGAGI (reference sequence). This CDR3 contains 16 residues. With 2 bases clipped from V and 6 bases from J, the junction kept 6 bases outside the gene matches. CDR3 amino acids: CASSYTETGGPGELFF. The CDR3 DNA follows: TGTGCCAGCAGTTACACTGAGACAGGGGGCCCCGGGGAGCTGTTTTTT.

The gene calls are TRBV6-1 and TRBJ1-3, with D unresolved. V lost 3 bases, J lost 2 bases, and 5 bases lay in between. CDR3 size: 13 residues. Germline CDR1 and CDR2: MNHNS and SASEGT. The CDR3 nucleotides are TGTGCCAGCAGTGATGGCCCTGGAAACACCATATATTTT. It yields the protein CASSDGPGNTIYF.

This chain connects TRBV6-6 to TRBJ2-2; D uncertain. The germline V and J ends were trimmed by 0 bases and 8 bases, with 7 bases remaining between them. Germline V gene data show CDR1 as MNHNY and CDR2 as SVGAGI (reference sequence). The CDR3 totals 13 residues. In DNA, the CDR3 is TGTGCCAGCAGTTACTCGGATGGGGGGGAGCTGTTTTTT. As protein: CASSYSDGGELFF.

This sequence joins TRBV6-4 and TRBJ2-3; 10 nucleotides align to TRBD2. Germline loops: CDR1 MRHNA, CDR2 SNTAGT. Losses at the gene ends were 4 bases for V and 1 base for J; bases not matched to a gene: 2. CDR3 length equals 15 residues. In DNA, the CDR3 is TGTGCCAGCAGTGCCGGGACTAGCGGCACAGATACGCAGTATTTT. Its translation: CASSAGTSGTDTQYF.

This clone has a single count. The rearrangement links TRBV6-5 to TRBJ2-1; D remains ambiguous. Trimming took 2 bases from V and 0 from J, leaving 8 bases between them. This CDR3 spans 15 amino acids. Germline lookup yields CDR1 MNHEY and CDR2 SVGAGI. This CDR3 reads CASSYEESSYNEQFF. The CDR3 bases are TGTGCCAGCAGTTACGAGGAGAGCTCCTACAATGAGCAGTTCTTC.

The chain employs TRBV2 and TRBJ2-4; TRBD2 matches at 7 bases. V gave up 1 base and J gave up 6 bases; unmatched junction bases: 3. This CDR3 contains 14 residues. Per germline, CDR1 SNHLY and CDR2 FYNNEI. CDR3 loop: CASSEGGGGNIQYF. CDR3 DNA sequence: TGTGCCAGCAGTGAAGGGGGGGGAGGAAACATTCAGTACTTC.

This clone was observed many times. The rearrangement joins TRBV7-6 to TRBJ2-1; 7 bases agree with TRBD1. The germline V gene has CDR1 SGHVS and CDR2 FNYEAQ. This CDR3 contains 15 residues. V dropped 5 bases and J dropped 0; count of bases not matched to a gene: 4. The DNA for the CDR3 is TGTGCCAGCAGCCCCTACAGGGGCTCCTACAATGAGCAGTTCTTC. Translated: CASSPYRGSYNEQFF.

The chain combines TRBV4-1 with TRBJ2-2; 8 nucleotides line up with TRBD1. Trimming cost V 3 bases and J 3 bases; bases outside gene matches: 6. CDR3 length: 16 residues. Germline loops: CDR1 MGHRA, CDR2 YSYEKL. DNA for the CDR3: TGCGCCAGCAGCCACCCTGGACAGGGTTACACCGGGGAGCTGTTTTTT. Residues: CASSHPGQGYTGELFF.

V is TRBV14 and J is TRBJ2-7, with 8 bases aligning to TRBD2. The junction had 9 bases not matched to a gene; V was cut back by 1 base and J by 4 bases. CDR1 SGHDN and CDR2 FVKESK come from the germline V gene. This CDR3 is 16 amino acids long. The CDR3 sequence: CASSQGYGLAGYEQYF. CDR3 in DNA: TGTGCCAGCAGCCAAGGTTATGGACTAGCAGGTTACGAGCAGTACTTC.

This clone was seen a few times. The chain carries TRBV7-9 and TRBJ1-1; 7 bases map to TRBD1. This CDR3 has 16 residues. Looked up from germline, CDR1 is SEHNR and CDR2 is FQNEAQ (reference sequence). V was clipped by 0 bases and J by 2 bases; unmatched bases: 6. CDR3 bases: TGTGCCAGCAGCTTAGCGCCGGGACAGACAAACACTGAAGCTTTCTTT. This codes for CASSLAPGQTNTEAFF.

The CDR3 coding sequence is TGTGCCAGCAGTTTACGGTCGCGCCACTCACCCCTCCACTTT. Translated, it gives CASSLRSRHSPLHF. This chain uses TRBV27 with TRBJ1-6; D unresolved. Germline V CDR1 and CDR2: MNHEY, SMNVEV (reference sequence). The CDR3 loop spans 14 amino acids. The ends were cut back, 2 bases at V and 10 bases at J, with 12 bases in the middle.

The table lists this clone with a count of one. The chain couples TRBV4-1 to TRBJ1-2; D may be TRBD1 (6 bases). The CDR3 totals 15 residues. Trimming stripped 3 bases from V and 1 base from J, with 12 bases between. Germline V gene data show CDR1 as MGHRA and CDR2 as YSYEKL. For the CDR3, the DNA is TGCGCCAGCAGCCAGGACAGCGGATTTAACTATGGCTACACCTTC. This translates into CASSQDSGFNYGYTF.

V gene TRBV29-1 combines with J gene TRBJ2-5, with 12 nucleotides matching TRBD2. Germline-derived CDR1 and CDR2 are SQVTM and ANQGSEA. V trimming: 7 bases; J trimming: 5 bases; junction bases outside the gene matches: 11. The CDR3 runs to 15 residues. CDR3 sequence (DNA): TGCAGCGCAGAATTCCGACTAGCGGGAGAGGAGACCCAGTACTTC. Protein product: CSAEFRLAGEETQYF.

This chain uses TRBV16 with TRBJ1-2; D remains unclear. The length of the CDR3 is 16 residues. With 2 bases removed from V and 0 bases from J, the gap between germline ends came to 13 bases. The germline gives CDR1 KGHSY, CDR2 FQNENV. The CDR3 DNA is TGTGCCAGCAGCCAAGGTGCGTTGGGTTCTAACTATGGCTACACCTTC. It is translated as CASSQGALGSNYGYTF.

CDR3 DNA: TGTGCCAGCGAGACAGGGGACATCACTGAAGCTTTCTTT. The encoded protein is CASETGDITEAFF. V is TRBV7-9 and J is TRBJ1-1; the match to TRBD1 covers 8 bases. V shed 8 bases, J shed 4 bases, and the junction held 6 bases outside the gene matches. From germline, CDR1 is SEHNR and CDR2 FQNEAQ (reference sequence). CDR3 length: 13 amino acids.

The V and J genes are TRBV7-6 and TRBJ1-4; D unresolved. CDR1 and CDR2 from the germline V gene are SGHVS and FNYEAQ. This CDR3 is built from 14 residues. With 3 bases removed from V and 0 bases from J, the gap between germline ends came to 5 bases. The CDR3: CASSLTTTNEKLFF. In DNA, the CDR3 is TGTGCCAGCAGCTTGACAACAACTAATGAAAAACTGTTTTTT. Drawing the rest from reference TRBV7-6 and TRBJ1-4, the complete variable domain is GAGVSQSPRYKVTKRGQDVALRCDPISGHVSLYWYRQALGQGPEFLTYFNYEAQQDKSGLPNDRFSAERPEGSISTLTIQRTEQRDSAMYRCASSLTTTNEKLFFGSGTQLSVL.

The genes are TRBV27 and TRBJ2-7; 9 bases align to TRBD2. V lost 2 bases to trimming and J lost 6 bases; unmatched junction nucleotides: 8. In germline, CDR1 is MNHEY, CDR2 SMNVEV (reference sequence). CDR3 length: 15 amino acids. The CDR3 DNA follows: TGTGCCAGCAGTTTAGGTTCAGCGGGGGGCGTCGAGCAGTACTTC. Encoded protein: CASSLGSAGGVEQYF.

This chain connects TRBV7-2 to TRBJ2-2; 8 positions match TRBD1. V shed 5 bases, J shed 6 bases, and the junction held 2 bases outside the gene matches. Germline CDR1 reads SGHTA; CDR2 reads FQGNSA. CDR3 length: 13 residues. The CDR3 nucleotides are TGTGCCAGCAGCGAGACAGGGGCCGGGGAGCTGTTTTTT. It specifies CASSETGAGELFF. Variable domain in full (rest from reference TRBV7-2 and TRBJ2-2): GAGVSQSPSNKVTEKGKDVELRCDPISGHTALYWYRQSLGQGLEFLIYFQGNSAPDKSGLPSDRFSAERTGGSVSTLTIQRTQQEDSAVYLCASSETGAGELFFGEGSRLTVL.

The chain uses TRBV5-1 and TRBJ2-3; no clear D gene. The ends were cut back, 0 bases at V and 0 bases at J, with 5 bases in the middle. This CDR3 has 14 amino acids. CDR1 is SGHRS and CDR2 is YFSETQ in the germline V gene. The CDR3 loop reads CASSLERSTDTQYF. CDR3 bases: TGCGCCAGCAGCTTGGAGAGGAGCACAGATACGCAGTATTTT.

The CDR3 protein is CASSLAPENSYEQYF. The CDR3 nucleotides are TGTGCCAGCAGCTTAGCTCCAGAGAACTCCTACGAGCAGTACTTC. The chain is built from TRBV7-9 and TRBJ2-7; D not resolved. The V gene lost 0 bases and the J gene lost 0 bases, with 9 bases spanning the gap. CDR1 SEHNR and CDR2 FQNEAQ come from the germline V gene (reference sequence). The CDR3 loop spans 15 amino acids.

This clone was seen once. The chain is built from TRBV7-9 and TRBJ2-3; D is possibly TRBD1 (6 bases). Germline CDR1 and CDR2: SEHNR and FQNEAQ (reference sequence). V dropped 1 base and J dropped 2 bases, with 10 bases sitting between them. This CDR3 has 15 residues. CDR3 loop: CASSLDQGPTDTQYF. CDR3 DNA sequence: TGTGCCAGCAGCTTAGACCAGGGGCCCACAGATACGCAGTATTTT.

The chain combines TRBV11-2 with TRBJ2-1, with 11 bases identical to TRBD2. The CDR3 runs 15 residues. With V trimmed by 5 bases and J by 6 bases, 6 bases remained unmatched. Germline lookup yields CDR1 SGHAT and CDR2 FQNNGV. Written as DNA, the CDR3 is TGTGCCAGCAGCATACTAGCGGGAGCATTCAATGAGCAGTTCTTC. Translation gives CASSILAGAFNEQFF.

The chain has TRBV9 and TRBJ1-1, with D uncertain. From germline, CDR1 is SGDLS and CDR2 YYNGEE. This CDR3 is 14 amino acids long. Trimming stripped 0 bases from V and 4 bases from J, with 10 bases between. The CDR3 is CASSVVESFTEAFF. CDR3 DNA: TGTGCCAGCAGCGTAGTGGAGAGTTTCACTGAAGCTTTCTTT.

The chain employs TRBV7-9 and TRBJ2-2; no clear D gene. V was clipped by 4 bases and J by 4 bases, with 4 bases between them. There are 12 residues in the CDR3. CDR1 is SEHNR and CDR2 is FQNEAQ in the germline V gene (reference sequence). The CDR3 coding sequence is TGTGCCAGCAGCTCAAGCACCGGGGAGCTGTTTTTT. Amino acids: CASSSSTGELFF.

This clone has just one count. This chain links TRBV12-1 with TRBJ2-6; the table gives TRBD2 as D, unverified against the DNA. TRBV12-1 is a recognized pseudogene. The CDR3 has 18 residues. The CDR3 here is CASSQGLAGNSGANVLTF. DNA of the CDR3: TGTGCCAGCAGCCAGGGACTAGCGGGGAACTCTGGGGCCAACGTCCTGACTTTC.

The rearrangement links TRBV14 to TRBJ2-1; 7 bases are shared with TRBD1. CDR3 size: 13 residues. Trimming at V came to 4 bases and at J to 7 bases, leaving 4 bases not matched to a gene. The V gene's germline CDR1 is SGHDN and CDR2 FVKESK. The CDR3 loop is CASSPRGWNEQFF. In DNA, the CDR3 is TGTGCCAGCAGCCCCAGGGGGTGGAATGAGCAGTTCTTC.

The rearrangement joins TRBV19 to TRBJ1-2, with TRBD1 matching 7 bases. The CDR3 is 14 residues long. Germline CDR1 is LNHDA and CDR2 is SQIVND (reference sequence). J gave up 4 bases and V 4 bases, and 6 bases lay outside the gene matches. The CDR3 coding sequence is TGTGCCAGTAGTACAGGGGGAATCTCCTATGGCTACACCTTC. This gives the protein CASSTGGISYGYTF.

The gene calls are TRBV27 and TRBJ2-1, with D hard to call. V was trimmed by 0 bases and J by 0 bases, leaving 6 bases between them. The length of the CDR3 is 15 residues. CDR1 is MNHEY and CDR2 is SMNVEV in the germline V gene (reference sequence). CDR3 region: CASSLSLSSYNEQFF. The CDR3 coding sequence is TGTGCCAGCAGTTTATCCCTTAGCTCCTACAATGAGCAGTTCTTC.